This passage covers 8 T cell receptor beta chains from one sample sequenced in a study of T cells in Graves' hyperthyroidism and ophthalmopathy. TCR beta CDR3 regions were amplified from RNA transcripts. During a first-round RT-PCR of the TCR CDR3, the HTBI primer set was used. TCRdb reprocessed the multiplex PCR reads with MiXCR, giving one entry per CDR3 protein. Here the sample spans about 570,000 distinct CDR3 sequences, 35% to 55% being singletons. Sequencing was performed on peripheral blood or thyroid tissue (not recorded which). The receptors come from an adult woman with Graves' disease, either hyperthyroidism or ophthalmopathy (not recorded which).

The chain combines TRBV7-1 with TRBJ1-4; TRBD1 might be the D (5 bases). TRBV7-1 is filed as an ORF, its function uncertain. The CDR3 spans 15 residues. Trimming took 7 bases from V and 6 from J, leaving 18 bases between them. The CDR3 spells CASIRVPPGDEKLFF. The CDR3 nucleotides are TGTGCCAGCATCCGAGTCCCACCGGGGGATGAAAAACTGTTTTTT.

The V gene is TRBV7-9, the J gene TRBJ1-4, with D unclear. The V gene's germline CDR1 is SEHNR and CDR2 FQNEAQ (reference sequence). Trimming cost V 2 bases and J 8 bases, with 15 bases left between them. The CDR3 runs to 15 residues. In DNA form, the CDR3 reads TGTGCCAGCAGCTTATCATCCGGGCTTATAGAAAAACTGTTTTTT. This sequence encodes CASSLSSGLIEKLFF.

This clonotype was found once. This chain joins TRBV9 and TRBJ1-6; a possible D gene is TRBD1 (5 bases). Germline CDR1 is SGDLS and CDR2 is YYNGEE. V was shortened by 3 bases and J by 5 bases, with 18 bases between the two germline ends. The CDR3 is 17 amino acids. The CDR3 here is CASSGSSGGEDNSPLHF. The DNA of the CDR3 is TGTGCCAGCAGCGGGTCCTCCGGGGGAGAAGATAATTCACCCCTCCACTTT.

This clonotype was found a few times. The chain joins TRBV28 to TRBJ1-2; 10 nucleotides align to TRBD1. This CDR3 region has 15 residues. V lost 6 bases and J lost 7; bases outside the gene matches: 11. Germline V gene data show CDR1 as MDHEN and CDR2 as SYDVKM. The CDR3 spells CASREGGQGVGGYTF. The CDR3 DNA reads TGTGCCAGCAGGGAAGGAGGACAGGGGGTTGGTGGCTACACCTTC.

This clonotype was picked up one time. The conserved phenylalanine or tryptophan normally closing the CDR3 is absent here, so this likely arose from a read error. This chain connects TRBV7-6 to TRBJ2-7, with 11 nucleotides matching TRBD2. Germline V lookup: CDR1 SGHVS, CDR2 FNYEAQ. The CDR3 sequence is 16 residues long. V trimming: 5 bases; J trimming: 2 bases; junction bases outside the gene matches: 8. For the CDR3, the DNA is TGTGCCAGCAGCCTGGGGCTAGCGGGAGGCCCCTACGAGCAGTACTCC. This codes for CASSLGLAGGPYEQYS.

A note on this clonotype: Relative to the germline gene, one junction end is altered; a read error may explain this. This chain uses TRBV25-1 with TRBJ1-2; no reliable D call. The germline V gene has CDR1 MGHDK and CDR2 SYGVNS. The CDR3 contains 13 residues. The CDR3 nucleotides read TGTGCCTGCAGTGCCCCACTGGGTTCTGGCTACACCTTC. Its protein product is CACSAPLGSGYTF.

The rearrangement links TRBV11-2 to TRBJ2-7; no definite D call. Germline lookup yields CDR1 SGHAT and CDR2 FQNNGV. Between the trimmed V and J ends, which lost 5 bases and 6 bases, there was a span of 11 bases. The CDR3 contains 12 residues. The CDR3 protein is CASSNDAAEQYF. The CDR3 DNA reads TGTGCCAGCAGCAACGACGCGGCCGAGCAGTACTTC.

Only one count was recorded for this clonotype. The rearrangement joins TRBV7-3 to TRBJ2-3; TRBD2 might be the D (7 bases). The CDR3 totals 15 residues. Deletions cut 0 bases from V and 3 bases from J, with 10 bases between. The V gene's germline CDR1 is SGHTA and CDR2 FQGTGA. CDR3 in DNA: TGTGCCAGCAGCTTAACGGGAGGGGGGACAGATACGCAGTATTTT. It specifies CASSLTGGGTDTQYF. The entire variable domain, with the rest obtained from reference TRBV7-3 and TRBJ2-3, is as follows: GAGVSQTPSNKVTEKGKYVELRCDPISGHTALYWYRQSLGQGPEFLIYFQGTGAADDSGLPNDRFFAVRPEGSVSTLKIQRTERGDSAVYLCASSLTGGGTDTQYFGPGTRLTVL.